Listed here is a single T cell receptor (beta chain). No antigen is known for it. Germline V gene lookup returns CDR1 MNHEY and CDR2 SMNVEV (reference sequence). V was clipped by 5 bases and J by 0 bases, with 17 bases between them. The CDR3 is 17 residues long. PCR used 60 Vbeta primers and 13 Jbeta primers. Here immunoSEQ multiplex PCR was the method, and the copy in TCRdb shows in-frame clones only, minus some. The data show under 130,000 clones, with around 85% seen just once and about 6.9% held by the top ten. The data were taken from a study of cytomegalovirus exposure and HLA in healthy donors. Overall study: Earlier, about 179 million T cells were analyzed, and fewer than 120 million unique TCR beta sequences were found among them.

Points from the study as a whole: Later analysis identified several of the most significant clusters that appeared linked to common viral pathogens. TCR beta sequences numbering under 20,000 were associated with HLA alleles at 0.05 false discovery rate in a later analysis. Researchers reported in a later analysis that a missense DCLRE1C variant was tied to TCR beta V- and J-gene trimming.

Source material: PBMCs. The clonotype comes from a man aged 25 to 40 in good health and CMV-seropositive. The chain has TRBV27 and TRBJ1-5; tentative D call: TRBD1 (5 bases). The CDR3 DNA sequence: TGTGCCAGCAGTCCCCGCCCCGGGGGGAATAGCAATCAGCCCCAGCATTTT. Its translation is CASSPRPGGNSNQPQHF.